This TCR beta chain was sequenced for a study of blood T cell repertoires in COVID-19. The germline V gene encodes CDR1 SQVTM and CDR2 ANQGSEA. Trimming removed 6 bases from V and 2 bases from J, with 11 bases in between. The CDR3 totals 14 residues. Some clones are missing from TCRdb's copy, which holds only in-frame ones; the method was immunoSEQ multiplex PCR. The repertoire includes 250,000 to 300,000 clones, around 90% of them detected once, and around 2.1% sits in the top ten. The receptor's source is a man between 50 and 59 years old with acute or convalescent COVID-19. The rearrangement uses TRBV29-1 and TRBJ2-6; the D gene is possibly TRBD2 (6 bases). Sequencing used peripheral blood. The CDR3 coding sequence is TGCAGCGTGGGGGACTTAGCTGGGGCCAACGTCCTGACTTTC. It specifies CSVGDLAGANVLTF. The entire variable domain, with the rest obtained from reference TRBV29-1 and TRBJ2-6, is as follows: SAVISQKPSRDICQRGTSLTIQCQVDSQVTMMFWYRQQPGQSLTLIATANQGSEATYESGFVIDKFPISRPNLTFSTLTVSNMSPEDSSIYLCSVGDLAGANVLTFGAGSRLTVL.